This T cell receptor (beta chain) was sequenced during a study of breast tumors, draining lymph nodes, adjacent tissues. Study results and caveats: That most tumor T cells come from lymph nodes remained unproven. Tumor repertoires ranked between lymph nodes and nontumor tissue in diversity, with V and J gene preferences.

This clonotype was counted at least ten times. The antigen is unknown. CDR3 length: 15 residues. With 2 bases removed from V and 0 bases from J, the gap between germline ends came to 9 bases. Germline loops: CDR1 SGHRS, CDR2 YFSETQ. TCRdb analysed the multiplex PCR reads with MiXCR anew, one entry per CDR3 protein. Among 120,000 or so distinct CDR3 sequences listed, about 20% were seen once. The lymph nodes were axillary draining lymph nodes from breast cancer patients. The sample consisted of axillary lymph node tissue. The TCR was taken from a female donor with breast cancer. Some clones in this sample may be carry-over from other donors' samples. The chain couples TRBV5-1 to TRBJ2-1; D gene uncertain. CDR3 amino acids: CASSFQSNSYNEQFF. As DNA, the CDR3 is TGCGCCAGCAGCTTCCAGTCCAACTCCTACAATGAGCAGTTCTTC.